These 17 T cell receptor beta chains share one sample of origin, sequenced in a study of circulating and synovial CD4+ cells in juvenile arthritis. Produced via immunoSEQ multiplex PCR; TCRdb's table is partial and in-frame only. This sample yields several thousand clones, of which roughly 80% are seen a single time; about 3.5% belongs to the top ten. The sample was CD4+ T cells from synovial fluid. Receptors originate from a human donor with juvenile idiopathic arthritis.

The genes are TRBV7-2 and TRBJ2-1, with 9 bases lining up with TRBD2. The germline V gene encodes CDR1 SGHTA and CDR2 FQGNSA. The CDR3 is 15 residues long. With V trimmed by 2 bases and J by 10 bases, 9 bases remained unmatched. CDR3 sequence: CASSLWRGGQGEQFF. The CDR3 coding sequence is TGTGCCAGCAGCTTATGGCGGGGGGGCCAGGGGGAGCAGTTCTTC. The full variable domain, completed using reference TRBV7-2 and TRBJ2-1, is GAGVSQSPSNKVTEKGKDVELRCDPISGHTALYWYRQSLGQGLEFLIYFQGNSAPDKSGLPSDRFSAERTGGSVSTLTIQRTQQEDSAVYLCASSLWRGGQGEQFFGPGTRLTVL.

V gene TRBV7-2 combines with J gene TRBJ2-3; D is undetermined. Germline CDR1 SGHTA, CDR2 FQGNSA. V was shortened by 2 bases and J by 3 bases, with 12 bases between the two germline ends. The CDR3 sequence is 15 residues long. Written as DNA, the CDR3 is TGTGCCAGCAGCTTACCAGCACTAAGAACAGATACGCAGTATTTT. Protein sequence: CASSLPALRTDTQYF.

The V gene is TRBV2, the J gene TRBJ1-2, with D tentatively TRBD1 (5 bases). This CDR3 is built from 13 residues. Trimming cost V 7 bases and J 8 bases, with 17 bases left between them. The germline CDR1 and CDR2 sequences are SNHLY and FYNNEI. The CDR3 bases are TGTGCCAGCACTATCCAGGGTCCCCTGGGCTACACCTTC. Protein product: CASTIQGPLGYTF. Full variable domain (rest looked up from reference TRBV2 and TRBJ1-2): EPEVTQTPSHQVTQMGQEVILRCVPISNHLYFYWYRQILGQKVEFLVSFYNNEISEKSEIFDDQFSVERPDGSNFTLKIRSTKLEDSAMYFCASTIQGPLGYTFGSGTRLTVV.

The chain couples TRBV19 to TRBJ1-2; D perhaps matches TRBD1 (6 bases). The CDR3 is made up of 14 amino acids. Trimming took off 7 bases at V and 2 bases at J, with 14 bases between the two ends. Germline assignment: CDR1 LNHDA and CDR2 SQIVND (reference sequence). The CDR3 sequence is CASTRTGGNYGYTF. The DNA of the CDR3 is TGTGCCAGTACCCGTACGGGGGGCAACTATGGCTACACCTTC.

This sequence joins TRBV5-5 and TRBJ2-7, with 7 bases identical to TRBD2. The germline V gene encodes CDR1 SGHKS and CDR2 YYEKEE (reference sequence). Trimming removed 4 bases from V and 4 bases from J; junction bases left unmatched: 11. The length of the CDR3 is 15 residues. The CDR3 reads CASSQRGLGIYEQYF. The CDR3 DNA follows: TGTGCCAGCAGCCAACGCGGACTAGGGATTTACGAGCAGTACTTC.

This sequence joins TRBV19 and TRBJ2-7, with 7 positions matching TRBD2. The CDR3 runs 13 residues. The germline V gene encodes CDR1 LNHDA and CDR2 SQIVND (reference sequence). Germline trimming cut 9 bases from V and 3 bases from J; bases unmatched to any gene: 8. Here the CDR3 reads CASSRGGGYEQYF. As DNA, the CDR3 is TGTGCCAGCTCCCGTGGCGGGGGCTACGAGCAGTACTTC.

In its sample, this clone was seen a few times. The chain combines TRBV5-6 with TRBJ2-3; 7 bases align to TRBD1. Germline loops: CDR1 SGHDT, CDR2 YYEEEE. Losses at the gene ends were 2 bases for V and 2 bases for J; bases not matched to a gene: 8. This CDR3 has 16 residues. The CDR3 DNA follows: TGTGCCAGCAGCTTTACAGGGGCCCCCGACACAGATACGCAGTATTTT. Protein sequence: CASSFTGAPDTDTQYF.

The CDR3 coding sequence is TGCGCCAGCAGCCCGGGTCCGACCGGGGAGCTGTTTTTT. This gives the protein CASSPGPTGELFF. This sequence joins TRBV5-1 and TRBJ2-2; D is unresolved. The germline V gene has CDR1 SGHRS and CDR2 YFSETQ. Trimming took 4 bases from V and 5 from J, leaving 9 bases between them. This CDR3 region has 13 residues.

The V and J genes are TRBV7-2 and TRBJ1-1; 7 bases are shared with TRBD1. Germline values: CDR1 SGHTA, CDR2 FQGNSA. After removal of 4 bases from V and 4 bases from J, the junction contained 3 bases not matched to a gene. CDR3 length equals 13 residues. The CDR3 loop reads CASSYRQGTEAFF. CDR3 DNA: TGTGCCAGCAGCTACCGACAGGGCACTGAAGCTTTCTTT.

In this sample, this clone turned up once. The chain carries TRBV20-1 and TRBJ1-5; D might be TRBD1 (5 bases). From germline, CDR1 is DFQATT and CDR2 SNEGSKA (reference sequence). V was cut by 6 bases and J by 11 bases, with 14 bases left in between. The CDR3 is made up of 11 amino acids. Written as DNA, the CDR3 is TGCAGTGCCCCCTACGGGGGAGCCCAGCATTTT. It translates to CSAPYGGAQHF.

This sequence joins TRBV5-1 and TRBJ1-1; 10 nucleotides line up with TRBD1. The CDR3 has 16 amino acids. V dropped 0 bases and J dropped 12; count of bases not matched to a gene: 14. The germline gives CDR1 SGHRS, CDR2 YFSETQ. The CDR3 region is CASSLGQGAIQRMPFF. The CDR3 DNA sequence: TGCGCCAGCAGCTTGGGACAGGGGGCTATTCAGCGCATGCCTTTCTTT.

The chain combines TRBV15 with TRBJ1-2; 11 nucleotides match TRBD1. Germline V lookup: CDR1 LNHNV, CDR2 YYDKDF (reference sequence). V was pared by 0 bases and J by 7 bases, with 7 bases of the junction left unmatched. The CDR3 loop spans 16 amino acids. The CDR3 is CATSREPRTGGSGYTF. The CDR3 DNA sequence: TGTGCCACCAGCAGAGAACCCCGGACAGGGGGCTCTGGCTACACCTTC.

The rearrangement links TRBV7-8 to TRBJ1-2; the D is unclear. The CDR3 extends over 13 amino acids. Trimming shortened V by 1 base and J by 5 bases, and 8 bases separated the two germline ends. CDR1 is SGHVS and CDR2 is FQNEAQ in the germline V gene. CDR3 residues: CASSLGPEYGYTF. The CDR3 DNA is TGTGCCAGCAGCTTAGGCCCAGAATATGGCTACACCTTC.

The DNA for the CDR3 is TGTGCCAGCAGCGGACAGCAAGAGACCCAGTACTTC. Its translation: CASSGQQETQYF. The V and J genes are TRBV7-2 and TRBJ2-5; TRBD1 is a possible D gene (6 bases). Germline-derived CDR1 and CDR2 are SGHTA and FQGNSA. CDR3 size: 12 residues. V dropped 5 bases and J dropped 2 bases, with 6 bases sitting between them.

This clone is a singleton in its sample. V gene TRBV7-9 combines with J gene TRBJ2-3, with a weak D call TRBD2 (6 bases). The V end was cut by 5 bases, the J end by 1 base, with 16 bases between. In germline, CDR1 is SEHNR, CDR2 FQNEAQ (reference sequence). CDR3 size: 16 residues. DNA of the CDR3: TGTGCCAGCAGCCCCAACGGGAGAGGGCGCACAGATACGCAGTATTTT. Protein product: CASSPNGRGRTDTQYF.

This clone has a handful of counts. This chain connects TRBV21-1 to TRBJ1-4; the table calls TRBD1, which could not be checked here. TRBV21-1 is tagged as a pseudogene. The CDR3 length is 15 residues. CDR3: CASSPPNRRVEKLFF. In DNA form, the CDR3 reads TGTGCCAGCAGCCCCCCAAACAGGAGAGTTGAAAAACTGTTTTTT.

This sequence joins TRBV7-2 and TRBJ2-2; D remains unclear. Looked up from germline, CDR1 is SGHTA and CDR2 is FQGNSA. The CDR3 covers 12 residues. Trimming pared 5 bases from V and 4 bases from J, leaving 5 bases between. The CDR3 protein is CASSHTTGELFF. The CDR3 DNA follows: TGTGCCAGCAGCCACACCACCGGGGAGCTGTTTTTT. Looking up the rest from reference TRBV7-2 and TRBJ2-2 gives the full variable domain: GAGVSQSPSNKVTEKGKDVELRCDPISGHTALYWYRQSLGQGLEFLIYFQGNSAPDKSGLPSDRFSAERTGGSVSTLTIQRTQQEDSAVYLCASSHTTGELFFGEGSRLTVL.